This T cell receptor beta chain was found in a study of shared clonotypes between healthy human individuals. V shed 3 bases and J shed 1 base, with 13 bases lying between them. Germline assignment: CDR1 LNHNV and CDR2 YYDKDF (reference sequence). The CDR3 runs to 15 residues. The method was immunoSEQ multiplex PCR; TCRdb's version includes in-frame clones alone and lacks a portion of them. The sample lists some 1,100,000 clones; approximately 80% were seen once. The sequence derives from a man between 18 and 35 years old in good health. Some clones in this sample may be carry-over from other donors' samples. This chain connects TRBV15 to TRBJ2-7; D unresolved. Sequenced: memory CD4+ T cells from PBMCs. Subset given: CD45RA-negative fraction. The CDR3, as DNA: TGTGCCACCAGCAGCACGAGTGAGACGTCCTACGAGCAGTACTTC. This translates into CATSSTSETSYEQYF.